A single sample gave rise to the 5 T cell receptor beta chains below, sequenced in a study of CD8+CD57+ T cells in acquired aplastic anemia. It was patients with CD8+CD57+ cell expansion by flow cytometry who were chosen for sequencing. Genomic DNA, serving as template, underwent TCR beta VDJ and CDR3 profiling. A single record per CDR3 protein comes from TCRdb applying MiXCR to the reads. Here the sample spans 200,000 to 250,000 distinct CDR3 sequences, 65% being singletons. The specimen sequenced was sorted CD4+, CD8+, or CD8+CD57+ T cells (not recorded which) from PBMCs. These TCRs come from a human donor with aplastic anemia.

The chain joins TRBV7-2 to TRBJ2-3; TRBD1 agrees at 7 bases. This CDR3 contains 20 residues. After removal of 7 bases from V and 2 bases from J, the junction contained 24 bases not matched to a gene. Germline V lookup: CDR1 SGHTA, CDR2 FQGNSA. CDR3 coding DNA: TGTGCCAGCACCTACCCTGCCGGGGACAGTCTCAGTCTTGACACAGATACGCAGTATTTT. Translated, it gives CASTYPAGDSLSLDTDTQYF.

The chain carries TRBV12-3 or TRBV12-4 and TRBJ2-1, with TRBD2 matching over 12 bases. The CDR3 sequence is 13 residues long. V trimming: 8 bases; J trimming: 6 bases; junction bases outside the gene matches: 2. The CDR3 DNA is TGTGCCAGCTCTAGCGGGGGGGGCAATGAGCAGTTCTTC. This codes for CASSSGGGNEQFF.

This chain uses TRBV2 with TRBJ2-3, with a weak D call TRBD2 (6 bases). The CDR3 contains 15 residues. Deletions cut 2 bases from V and 1 base from J, with 10 bases between. Germline V gives CDR1 SNHLY, CDR2 FYNNEI. CDR3 amino acids: CASSESGVRTDTQYF. The CDR3 DNA follows: TGTGCCAGCAGTGAATCGGGAGTTCGCACAGATACGCAGTATTTT.

This clonotype came up a few times. The genes are TRBV11-3 and TRBJ1-1; no firm D call. Germline V gene sequence: CDR1 SGHNT, CDR2 YENEEA. The V end was cut by 1 base, the J end by 0 bases, with 6 bases between. The CDR3 consists of 14 residues. The CDR3 is CASSLVTLNTEAFF. In nucleotides, the CDR3 is TGTGCCAGCAGCTTAGTTACCCTGAACACTGAAGCTTTCTTT.

This clonotype was observed a handful of times. The rearrangement uses TRBV24-1 and TRBJ2-5, with D perhaps being TRBD1 or TRBD2 (5 bases each). V was trimmed by 4 bases and J by 0 bases, leaving 14 bases between them. Germline CDR1 reads KGHDR; CDR2 reads SFDVKD. This CDR3 has 16 amino acids. The CDR3 protein is CATSETGRPHQETQYF. CDR3 nucleotide sequence: TGTGCCACCAGTGAAACGGGACGCCCCCACCAAGAGACCCAGTACTTC.